Described below is a single T cell receptor (beta chain) sequence and its context. Trimming pared 8 bases from V and 4 bases from J, leaving 11 bases between. Germline CDR1 ENHRY, CDR2 SYGVKD. This CDR3 comprises 13 residues. Researchers ran immunoSEQ v3.0 at survey level. TCRdb's table, derived via immunoSEQ multiplex PCR, lists solely in-frame clones and lacks some. The table lists some 34,000 clones, roughly 77% of them singletons. These data originate in a study of long-term antiretroviral therapy in people with HIV. This chain links TRBV10-3 with TRBJ2-2; D is perhaps TRBD2 (7 bases). This receptor was obtained from a young man with HIV. Sequenced here: unsorted PBMCs, sampled 1.9 years after starting antiretroviral therapy. The chain's CDR3 is CAIGGGPTGELFF. As DNA, the CDR3 is TGTGCCATCGGGGGGGGCCCCACCGGGGAGCTGTTTTTT.